The 19 T cell receptor beta chains below come from one sample, sequenced in a study of graft-versus-host responses after intestinal transplantation. Their recognized antigens are unknown. Data came from immunoSEQ multiplex PCR; TCRdb stores just in-frame clones and leaves some out. The profile shows about 120,000 clones, just under 95% of them singletons. The source material was unstimulated CD4+ T cells sorted from spleen or lymph node cells, sampled before intestinal transplant. The receptors were sampled from a human donor who received an intestinal transplant.

This chain uses TRBV5-1 with TRBJ2-3; perhaps TRBD2 as D (6 bases). This CDR3 region has 13 residues. From germline, CDR1 is SGHRS and CDR2 YFSETQ. Trimming cost V 4 bases and J 7 bases, with 13 bases left between them. The DNA for the CDR3 is TGCGCCAGCAGCGGGGACCGCGGGAATACGCAGTATTTT. As protein: CASSGDRGNTQYF.

The chain uses TRBV2 and TRBJ2-1, with 12 bases identical to TRBD2. V dropped 7 bases and J dropped 3; count of bases not matched to a gene: 7. This CDR3 comprises 16 residues. The germline V gene encodes CDR1 SNHLY and CDR2 FYNNEI. CDR3 in DNA: TGTGCCAGCACAAGACTAGCGGGAGAGCTCTACAATGAGCAGTTCTTC. Translation: CASTRLAGELYNEQFF.

J is TRBJ2-6 and V is TRBV30, with D perhaps matching TRBD2 (5 bases). V was pared by 0 bases and J by 1 base, with 7 bases between. Germline V gene lookup returns CDR1 GTSNPN and CDR2 SVGIG (reference sequence). This CDR3 comprises 15 residues. The CDR3 here is CAWSVPGSGANVLTF. CDR3 nucleotide sequence: TGTGCCTGGAGTGTACCGGGATCTGGGGCCAACGTCCTGACTTTC.

The chain links TRBV4-2 to TRBJ1-5, with no clear D. The CDR3 is 14 amino acids. CDR1 LGHNA and CDR2 YNFKEQ come from the germline V gene. The V end was cut by 0 bases, the J end by 9 bases, with 12 bases between. CDR3 loop: CASSQEMGLGPQHF. DNA for the CDR3: TGTGCCAGCAGCCAAGAGATGGGCTTAGGGCCCCAGCATTTT.

This sequence joins TRBV5-6 and TRBJ2-1; 9 bases align to TRBD2. Germline CDR1 SGHDT, CDR2 YYEEEE. V dropped 4 bases and J dropped 4; count of bases not matched to a gene: 3. The length of the CDR3 is 14 residues. CDR3: CASSPGLAYNEQFF. CDR3 nucleotides: TGTGCCAGCAGCCCGGGACTAGCTTACAATGAGCAGTTCTTC. The entire variable domain, with the rest obtained from reference TRBV5-6 and TRBJ2-1, is as follows: DAGVTQSPTHLIKTRGQQVTLRCSPKSGHDTVSWYQQALGQGPQFIFQYYEEEERQRGNFPDRFSGHQFPNYSSELNVNALLLGDSALYLCASSPGLAYNEQFFGPGTRLTVL.

The chain employs TRBV27 and TRBJ2-5, with D perhaps matching TRBD1 (5 bases). V shed 2 bases and J shed 2 bases, with 12 bases lying between them. The length of the CDR3 is 15 residues. Germline loops: CDR1 MNHEY, CDR2 SMNVEV (reference sequence). In DNA form, the CDR3 reads TGTGCCAGCAGTTTAGTTCGGACATATCAAGAGACCCAGTACTTC. This translates into CASSLVRTYQETQYF.

This sequence joins TRBV7-8 and TRBJ2-3; D ambiguous. V was cut by 5 bases and J by 0 bases, with 15 bases left in between. In germline, CDR1 is SGHVS, CDR2 FQNEAQ. The CDR3 covers 16 residues. The CDR3 coding sequence is TGTGCCAGCAGCCGACGACTTACAACTAGCACAGATACGCAGTATTTT. It yields the protein CASSRRLTTSTDTQYF. Using reference TRBV7-8 and TRBJ2-3 for the parts outside the CDR3, the full variable domain is GAGVSQSPRYKVAKRGQDVALRCDPISGHVSLFWYQQALGQGPEFLTYFQNEAQLDKSGLPSDRFFAERPEGSVSTLKIQRTQQEDSAVYLCASSRRLTTSTDTQYFGPGTRLTVL.

The chain combines TRBV6-5 with TRBJ1-1; no firm D call. V lost 3 bases to trimming and J lost 5 bases, with 16 bases between them. Per the germline V gene, CDR1 is MNHEY and CDR2 is SVGAGI. The CDR3 loop spans 15 amino acids. The CDR3 here is CASSYGQWIGTEAFF. In DNA form, the CDR3 reads TGTGCCAGCAGTTATGGTCAGTGGATCGGTACTGAAGCTTTCTTT.

The rearrangement joins TRBV27 to TRBJ2-1; D tentatively reads TRBD1 or TRBD2 (7 bases each). The CDR3 consists of 16 residues. V was cut by 4 bases and J by 0 bases, with 13 bases left in between. Germline loops: CDR1 MNHEY, CDR2 SMNVEV (reference sequence). The DNA of the CDR3 is TGTGCCAGCAGTTGGGAGGGGGCCAACTCCTACAATGAGCAGTTCTTC. It encodes CASSWEGANSYNEQFF.

The sample holds one count of this clone. The J gene is TRBJ2-3, the V gene TRBV4-1; 8 nucleotides match TRBD2. Losses at the gene ends were 2 bases for V and 0 bases for J; bases not matched to a gene: 4. Germline V gene lookup returns CDR1 MGHRA and CDR2 YSYEKL. The CDR3 spans 16 residues. The DNA of the CDR3 is TGCGCCAGCAGCCAATGGGGCGGGAGGAGCACAGATACGCAGTATTTT. Amino acids: CASSQWGGRSTDTQYF.

V and J are TRBV16 and TRBJ1-1; TRBD1 matches at 7 bases. The germline gives CDR1 KGHSY, CDR2 FQNENV. The trim removed 1 base at V and 4 bases at J, leaving 6 bases unmatched. There are 15 residues in the CDR3. This chain's CDR3 is CASSQFRQGLTEAFF. The DNA of the CDR3 is TGTGCCAGCAGCCAATTTAGACAGGGTCTCACTGAAGCTTTCTTT. Filled out from reference TRBV16 and TRBJ1-1, the complete variable domain reads GEEVAQTPKHLVRGEGQKAKLYCAPIKGHSYVFWYQQVLKNEFKFLISFQNENVFDETGMPKERFSAKCLPNSPCSLEIQATKLEDSAVYFCASSQFRQGLTEAFFGQGTRLTVV.

The gene calls are TRBV7-2 and TRBJ2-5; D not resolved. Germline V lookup: CDR1 SGHTA, CDR2 FQGNSA. The CDR3 extends over 11 amino acids. Trimming removed 6 bases from V and 5 bases from J, with 7 bases in between. CDR3 sequence reads: CASRNKETQYF. CDR3 coding DNA: TGTGCCAGCAGAAATAAGGAGACCCAGTACTTC.

The chain joins TRBV27 to TRBJ1-4, with 7 bases that match TRBD1. J lost 4 bases, V lost 4 bases, and 6 bases had no gene match. Germline CDR1 is MNHEY and CDR2 is SMNVEV (reference sequence). This CDR3 has 15 amino acids. Here the CDR3 reads CASSSRQGINEKLFF. The CDR3 DNA follows: TGTGCCAGCAGTTCCCGACAGGGAATTAATGAAAAACTGTTTTTT.

The rearrangement joins TRBV7-3 to TRBJ1-1; D not certain. Trimming removed 3 bases from V and 5 bases from J, with 10 bases in between. Germline V gene sequence: CDR1 SGHTA, CDR2 FQGTGA. CDR3 size: 13 residues. The CDR3 coding sequence is TGTGCCAGCAGCTTGGAACCCGGGACTGAAGCTTTCTTT. It yields the protein CASSLEPGTEAFF. The whole variable domain, filled in from reference TRBV7-3 and TRBJ1-1, reads GAGVSQTPSNKVTEKGKYVELRCDPISGHTALYWYRQSLGQGPEFLIYFQGTGAADDSGLPNDRFFAVRPEGSVSTLKIQRTERGDSAVYLCASSLEPGTEAFFGQGTRLTVV.

This CDR3 is CASSPPNNRGDEQFF. CDR3 bases: TGTGCCAGCTCACCACCGAATAACAGGGGGGATGAGCAGTTCTTC. The chain employs TRBV18 and TRBJ2-1; TRBD1 matches at 8 bases. From germline, CDR1 is KGHSH and CDR2 LQKENI. The CDR3 spans 15 residues. V lost 0 bases, J lost 8 bases, and 6 bases stayed unmatched.

The chain joins TRBV7-8 to TRBJ1-5, with D unresolved. The V and J ends lost 1 base and 7 bases respectively, with 11 bases between them. Germline-derived CDR1 and CDR2 are SGHVS and FQNEAQ. This CDR3 comprises 14 residues. CDR3 DNA sequence: TGTGCCAGCAGCTTAGATCTAGGGCAACAGCCCCAGCATTTT. This encodes CASSLDLGQQPQHF.

The chain combines TRBV6-1 with TRBJ1-2; D uncertain. V was cut by 8 bases and J by 0 bases, with 10 bases left in between. CDR3 length: 13 residues. The germline V gene encodes CDR1 MNHNS and CDR2 SASEGT. The CDR3 DNA sequence: TGTGCCAGCGCATTTAAAACTAACTATGGCTACACCTTC. Protein product: CASAFKTNYGYTF.

The chain is built from TRBV6-1 and TRBJ2-7; D remains ambiguous. The CDR3 runs 12 residues. Per the germline V gene, CDR1 is MNHNS and CDR2 is SASEGT. V was cut by 4 bases and J by 7 bases, with 11 bases left in between. The CDR3 DNA follows: TGTGCCAGCAGTGGGACCCCGCCTGAGCAGTACTTC. Its translation: CASSGTPPEQYF.

The rearrangement joins TRBV10-1 to TRBJ2-1; 7 bases align to TRBD2. CDR3 length equals 12 residues. V was clipped by 3 bases and J by 8 bases; unmatched bases: 1. The germline CDR1 and CDR2 sequences are WNHNN and SYGVQD (reference sequence). The chain's CDR3 is CASSDSGYEQFF. As DNA, the CDR3 is TGCGCCAGCAGTGATAGCGGGTATGAGCAGTTCTTC.